This TCR beta chain was profiled in a study of blood T cell repertoires in COVID-19 (dated by TCRdb to the early 2020s). For context, the study as a whole: For ImmuneRACE Cohort 3, a participant was defined as recovered based on two consecutive negative NP/OP PCR tests, clearance by a healthcare professional, or resolution of symptoms. Subjects who had been exposed to COVID-19, were actively infected with it, or had recovered from it provided the deeply sampled blood TCRbeta repertoires that made up the dataset. The repertoires were released in a freely available public database intended as a resource for research on the immune response to SARS-CoV-2. Samples covering the acute and convalescent phases of COVID-19 were provided by collaborators in the United States, Italy and Spain. Where HLA class I and class II types were available, the types were taken from metadata supplied by the sample provider, not from assay-based typing. Samples came from the ongoing ImmuneRACE study (first 160 participants) plus 1,254 subjects from 6 global collaborators. The sample metadata nearly always contained a de-identified subject ID, COVID-19 status, age in years and sex. The prospective study material was composed of cDNA or gDNA derived from T cells, B-cell-depleted T cells, or PBMCs. The research as a whole found: The quantity of clinical and demographic metadata differed by source and by participant and was supplied without curation.

With respect to this clone: Its antigen specificity is not known. No base qualities exist here, and no much larger clone lies one base off it.

TCRbeta CDR3 regions were amplified from genomic DNA using the immunoSEQ Assay, a bias-controlled multiplex PCR. Per the source publication's procedure: The number of nucleated cells in each sample was estimated from the amplification of reference gene primers within the assay. To quantify the absolute abundance of each unique TCRbeta CDR3 rearrangement, sequence reads were collapsed and filtered. For each sample, productive Simpson clonality was calculated as the square root of Simpson's diversity index across productive rearrangements. Imported from immuneACCESS, the table was reduced by TCRdb to in-frame sequences with V and J called. These copies leave out some clones; in studies compared against another copy, an unresolved V gene accounts for under half, and the cause of the remainder is not known. V and J calls and clone size are those listed in that table; D and trimming were worked out from the DNA. In all, the sample holds 400,000 or so clones, and 70% to 90% of those were seen once. The ten most abundant clones make up less than 2.5% of the sample.

The germline V gene encodes CDR1 SGHRS and CDR2 YFSETQ. The germline V end is reduced by 0 bases and the J end by 5 bases; junction bases left unmatched: 6. The CDR3, cysteine through phenylalanine, is 16 amino acids long. Only the CDR3 part of the read is kept: 48 bases, read in frame from the first base. Enrolling through a virtual design, the prospective study's participants ranged in age from about 18 to 100 years and lived across some 23 United States geographic areas. In the prospective study, cohorts were assigned on the basis of participant-reported clinical history obtained from a screening survey and a study questionnaire. In the prospective study, whole blood, serum and a nasopharyngeal or oropharyngeal swab were collected from each participant by mobile phlebotomists. Participants in the prospective study had the option to provide additional blood draws and questionnaires over a roughly 2-month period. Before DNA extraction, prospective study blood samples were shipped either frozen or at room temperature.

The sequencing input was PBMCs or T cells enriched from blood (not recorded which). The rearranged chain carries TRBV5-1 and TRBJ2-1; the junction holds 9 bases that match TRBD1. The sequence derives from a man between 35 and 55 years old in a cohort exposed to, infected with or recovered from COVID-19 (not recorded which). The nucleotide sequence reads TGCGCCAGCAGCTTGGCGAACAGGGGGCCCCACAATGAGCAGTTCTTC. This is translated as CASSLANRGPHNEQFF.